A selection of T cell receptor beta chains follows, all from one sample in a study of early T cells in non-severe SARS-CoV-2 infection. MiXCR, applied by TCRdb to the 5' RACE reads, yields one record per CDR3 protein. The sample comprises about 77,000 distinct CDR3 sequences, 15% to 20% of which are singletons, and about 3% rests with the top ten. What was sequenced was whole blood. Receptors originate from an adult who was a healthcare worker with PCR-confirmed SARS-CoV-2 infection or an uninfected control (not recorded which). CDR3s include the opening cysteine and the closing phenylalanine or tryptophan. The order of the fields is clone size, J gene, CDR3 length, D gene, V gene, CDR3 protein, CDR3 DNA. D genes are given only for firm matches. Some rows have no size entry. The others give once, few or many, or a class for an expanded clone.

abundance: NA
j_gene: TRBJ2-3
len: 17
d_gene: TRBD2
v_gene: TRBV7-6
CDR3aa: CASSLAQIAGSLGTQYF
CDR3nt: TGTGCCAGCAGCTTAGCGCAAATAGCGGGGTCCCTTGGTACGCAGTATTTT

abundance: many
j_gene: TRBJ1-5
len: 15
d_gene: NA
v_gene: TRBV30
CDR3aa: CAWSPAQTGLQPQHF
CDR3nt: TGTGCCTGGAGTCCCGCCCAAACAGGTTTACAGCCCCAGCATTTT

abundance: few
j_gene: TRBJ2-7
len: 14
d_gene: NA
v_gene: TRBV10-3
CDR3aa: CAISGLSTAYEQYF
CDR3nt: TGTGCCATCAGTGGACTAAGCACCGCCTACGAGCAGTACTTC

abundance: NA
j_gene: TRBJ1-4
len: 14
d_gene: NA
v_gene: TRBV11-3
CDR3aa: CASSPRGASEKLFF
CDR3nt: TGTGCCAGCAGCCCACGGGGCGCGTCCGAAAAACTGTTTTTT

abundance: many
j_gene: TRBJ1-2
len: 13
d_gene: TRBD1
v_gene: TRBV20-1
CDR3aa: CSASRTGNYGYTF
CDR3nt: TGCAGTGCTTCCCGGACAGGGAACTATGGCTACACCTTC

abundance: few
j_gene: TRBJ1-1
len: 19
d_gene: TRBD1
v_gene: TRBV7-9
CDR3aa: CASSLVWTGHRVLNTEAFF
CDR3nt: TGTGCCAGCAGCTTAGTGTGGACAGGGCATCGAGTACTGAACACTGAAGCTTTCTTT

abundance: few
j_gene: TRBJ2-3
len: 16
d_gene: NA
v_gene: TRBV24-1
CDR3aa: CATGDWGAGQTDTQYF
CDR3nt: TGTGCCACCGGTGATTGGGGGGCGGGCCAAACAGATACGCAGTATTTT

abundance: NA
j_gene: TRBJ2-7
len: 11
d_gene: NA
v_gene: TRBV4-1
CDR3aa: CASSRGNEQYF
CDR3nt: TGCGCCAGCAGTAGGGGGAACGAGCAGTACTTC

abundance: few
j_gene: TRBJ2-2
len: 14
d_gene: NA
v_gene: TRBV15
CDR3aa: CATSRDLPAGELFF
CDR3nt: TGTGCCACCAGCAGAGATCTCCCCGCCGGGGAGCTGTTTTTT

abundance: NA
j_gene: TRBJ2-7
len: 14
d_gene: NA
v_gene: TRBV11-3
CDR3aa: CASTRRGSSYEQYF
CDR3nt: TGTGCCAGCACTAGAAGGGGAAGCTCCTACGAGCAGTACTTC

abundance: few
j_gene: TRBJ1-1
len: 15
d_gene: NA
v_gene: TRBV5-1
CDR3aa: CASSLGATMNTEAFF
CDR3nt: TGCGCCAGCAGCTTGGGGGCGACTATGAACACTGAAGCTTTCTTT

abundance: NA
j_gene: TRBJ2-3
len: 14
d_gene: NA
v_gene: TRBV30
CDR3aa: CAWGDGQNTDTQYF
CDR3nt: TGTGCCTGGGGGGACGGACAGAACACAGATACGCAGTATTTT